Described below is a single TCR beta chain sequence and its context. No antigen is known for it. This record belongs to a study of T-cell reconstitution after alpha-beta-depleted transplantation in children. The TCRbeta library incorporated unique molecular identifiers. TCRdb processed the PCR reads anew with MiXCR; each CDR3 protein has one entry. The top ten clones hold 51% of a sample with 75,000 to 80,000 distinct CDR3 sequences, 15% to 20% of them seen once. J lost 8 bases, V lost 9 bases, and 9 bases had no gene match. Germline loops: CDR1 MNHEY, CDR2 SVGEGT. The CDR3 runs 14 residues. Whole-study results and caveats: Recipient T cells and thymic progenitors that survived were the source of the high TCRbeta diversity seen at day 60 in some patients. Diversity and T-cell counts at one year after transplant derived mostly from new T cells. There were reportedly several hundred expanded graft clones from which alpha-beta T cells came about two months after transplant.

The J gene is TRBJ2-2, the V gene TRBV6-2 or TRBV6-3, with 10 bases aligning to TRBD2. Sequencing was performed on PBMCs, mostly from graft donor cells, taken 360 days after TCRalphabeta/CD19-depleted stem cell transplant. This clonotype was sampled from a male patient between 2 and 10 years old who had a stem cell transplant for acute lymphoblastic leukemia, so the T cells may come from the graft donor. The CDR3 sequence: CASNPGLAIGELFF. The CDR3 DNA reads as TGTGCCAGTAATCCGGGACTAGCGATAGGGGAGCTGTTTTTT.